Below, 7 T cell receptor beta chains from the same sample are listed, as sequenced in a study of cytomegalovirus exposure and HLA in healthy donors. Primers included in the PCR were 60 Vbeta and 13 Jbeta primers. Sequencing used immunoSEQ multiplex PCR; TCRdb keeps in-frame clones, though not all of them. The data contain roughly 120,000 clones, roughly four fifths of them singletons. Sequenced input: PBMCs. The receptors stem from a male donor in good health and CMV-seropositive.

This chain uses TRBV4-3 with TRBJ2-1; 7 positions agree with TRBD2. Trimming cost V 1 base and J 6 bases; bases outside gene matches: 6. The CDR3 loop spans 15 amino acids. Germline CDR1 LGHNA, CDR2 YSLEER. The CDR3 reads CASSQVAGEGNEQFF. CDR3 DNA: TGCGCCAGCAGCCAAGTGGCGGGAGAAGGCAATGAGCAGTTCTTC.

The CDR3 spells CATSNSISRGETQYF. Written as DNA, the CDR3 is TGTGCCACCAGCAATTCGATCTCCAGGGGAGAGACCCAGTACTTC. This chain connects TRBV15 to TRBJ2-5, with a weak D call TRBD1 (6 bases). Trimming shortened V by 4 bases and J by 4 bases, and 16 bases separated the two germline ends. Germline CDR1 reads LNHNV; CDR2 reads YYDKDF (reference sequence). The CDR3 loop spans 15 amino acids.

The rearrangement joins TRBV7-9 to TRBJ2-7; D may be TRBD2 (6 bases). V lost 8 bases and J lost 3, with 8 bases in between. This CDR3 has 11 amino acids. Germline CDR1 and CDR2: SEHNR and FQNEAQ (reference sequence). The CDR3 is CASGGGYEQYF. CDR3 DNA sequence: TGTGCCAGCGGGGGAGGCTACGAGCAGTACTTC.

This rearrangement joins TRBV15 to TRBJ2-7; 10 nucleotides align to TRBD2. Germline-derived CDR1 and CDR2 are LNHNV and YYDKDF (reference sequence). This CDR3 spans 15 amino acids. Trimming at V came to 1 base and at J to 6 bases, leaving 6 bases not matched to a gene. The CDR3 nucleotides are TGTGCCACCAGCAGAGTAAGACTAGCGGGTTTCGAGCAGTACTTC. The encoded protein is CATSRVRLAGFEQYF.

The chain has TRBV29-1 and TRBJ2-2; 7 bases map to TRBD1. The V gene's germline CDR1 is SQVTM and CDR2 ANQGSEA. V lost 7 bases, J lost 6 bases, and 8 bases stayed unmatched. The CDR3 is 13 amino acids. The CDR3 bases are TGCAGCGCCGACAGGGAAGAGGCCGGGGAGCTGTTTTTT. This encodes CSADREEAGELFF.

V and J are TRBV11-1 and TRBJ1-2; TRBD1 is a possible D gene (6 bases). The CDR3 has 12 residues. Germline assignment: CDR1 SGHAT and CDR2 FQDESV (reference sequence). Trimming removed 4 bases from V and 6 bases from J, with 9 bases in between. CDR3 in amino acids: CASSSSGDGYTF. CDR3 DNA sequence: TGTGCCAGCAGCTCCTCAGGGGATGGCTACACCTTC.

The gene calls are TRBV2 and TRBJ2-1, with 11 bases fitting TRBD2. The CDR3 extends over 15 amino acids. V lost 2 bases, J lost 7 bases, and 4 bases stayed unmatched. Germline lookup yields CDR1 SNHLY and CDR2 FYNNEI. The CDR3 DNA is TGTGCCAGCAGTGAAACTAGCGGGAGCTGGAATGAGCAGTTCTTC. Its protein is CASSETSGSWNEQFF.